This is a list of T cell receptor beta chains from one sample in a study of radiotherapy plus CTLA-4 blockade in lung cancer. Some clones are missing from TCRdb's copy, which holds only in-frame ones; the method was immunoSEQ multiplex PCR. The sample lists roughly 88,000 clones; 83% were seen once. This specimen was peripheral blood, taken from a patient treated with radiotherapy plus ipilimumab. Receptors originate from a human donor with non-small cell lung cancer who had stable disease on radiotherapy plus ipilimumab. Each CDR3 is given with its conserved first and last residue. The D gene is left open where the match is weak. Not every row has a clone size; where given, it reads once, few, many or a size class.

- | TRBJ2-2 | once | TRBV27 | CASSLSGTAGLLNTGELFF | TGTGCCAGCAGTTTGTCGGGGACAGCAGGACTATTAAACACCGGGGAGCTGTTTTTT
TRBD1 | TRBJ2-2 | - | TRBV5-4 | CASSSGQGNTGELFF | TGTGCCAGCAGCTCCGGACAGGGCAACACCGGGGAGCTGTTTTTT
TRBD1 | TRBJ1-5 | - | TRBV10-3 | CAISESLQGSNQPQHF | TGTGCCATCAGTGAGTCGTTACAGGGGAGCAATCAGCCCCAGCATTTT
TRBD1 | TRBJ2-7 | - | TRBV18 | CASSPGQGIGEQYF | TGTGCCAGCTCCCCTGGACAGGGAATAGGCGAGCAGTACTTC
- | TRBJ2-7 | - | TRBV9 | CASSVSPSTYEQYF | TGTGCCAGCAGCGTAAGTCCTAGCACCTACGAGCAGTACTTC
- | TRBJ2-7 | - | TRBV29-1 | CSVEAAYEQYF | TGCAGCGTTGAGGCGGCTTACGAGCAGTACTTC
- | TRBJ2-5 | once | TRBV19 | CASSIGWEWRRTQYF | TGTGCCAGTAGTATCGGGTGGGAGTGGAGAAGAACCCAGTACTTC
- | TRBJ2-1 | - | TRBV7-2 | CASSLQPHIAELYNEQFF | TGTGCCAGCAGCTTACAACCACATATAGCGGAATTATACAATGAGCAGTTCTTC
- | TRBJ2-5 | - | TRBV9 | CASSVKGGAGETQYF | TGTGCCAGCAGCGTAAAAGGGGGGGCCGGAGAGACCCAGTACTTC
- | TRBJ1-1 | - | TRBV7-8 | CASTRQTGNTEAFF | TGTGCCAGCACGCGGCAGACAGGCAACACTGAAGCTTTCTTT
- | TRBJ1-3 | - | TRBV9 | CASSVWGRGTGNTIYF | TGTGCCAGCAGCGTATGGGGCAGGGGAACAGGAAACACCATATATTTT
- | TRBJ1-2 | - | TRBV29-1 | CSGWGQLGYGYTF | TGCAGCGGGTGGGGGCAGCTTGGATATGGCTACACCTTC
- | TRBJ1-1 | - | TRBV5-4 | CASSRRWGDGGTEAFF | TGTGCCAGCAGCCGCCGATGGGGGGACGGAGGGACTGAAGCTTTCTTT
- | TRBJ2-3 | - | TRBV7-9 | CASSPFGRDTDTQYF | TGTGCCAGCAGCCCGTTTGGTCGGGACACAGATACGCAGTATTTT
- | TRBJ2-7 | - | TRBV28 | CASSSGLSRSYEQYF | TGTGCCAGCAGTTCAGGCCTCTCCCGATCCTACGAGCAGTACTTC
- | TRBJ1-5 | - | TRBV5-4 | CASSLGTGNQPQHF | TGTGCCAGCAGCTTGGGAACAGGGAATCAGCCCCAGCATTTT
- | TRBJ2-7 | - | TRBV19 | CASSIEGRIHEQYF | TGTGCCAGTAGTATAGAGGGCAGGATTCACGAGCAGTACTTC
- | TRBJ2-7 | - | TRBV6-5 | CASWAPTRYEQYF | TGTGCCAGTTGGGCCCCCACCCGCTACGAGCAGTACTTC
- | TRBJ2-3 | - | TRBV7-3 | CASSLDKRTQYF | TGTGCCAGCAGCTTAGACAAGAGGACGCAGTATTTT
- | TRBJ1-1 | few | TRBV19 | CAVHRDGDTEAFF | TGTGCCGTCCACAGGGATGGGGACACTGAAGCTTTCTTT
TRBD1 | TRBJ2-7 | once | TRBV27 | CASSSRGQGAVEQYF | TGTGCCAGCAGTTCTCGGGGACAGGGGGCGGTCGAGCAGTACTTC
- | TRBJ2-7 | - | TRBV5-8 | CASSPADSRSYEQYF | TGTGCCAGCAGTCCTGCTGACAGCCGCTCCTACGAGCAGTACTTC
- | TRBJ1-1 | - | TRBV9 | CASSVEHLATEAFF | TGTGCCAGCAGCGTAGAACACCTCGCCACTGAAGCTTTCTTT
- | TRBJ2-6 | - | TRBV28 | CASSAGHSGANVLTF | TGTGCCAGCAGCGCGGGTCACTCTGGGGCCAACGTCCTGACTTTC
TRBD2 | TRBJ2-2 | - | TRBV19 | CASLELAGVPNTGELFF | TGTGCCAGTTTGGAACTAGCGGGAGTCCCGAACACCGGGGAGCTGTTTTTT
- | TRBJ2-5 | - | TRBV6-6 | CASSYYRQETQYF | TGTGCCAGCAGTTACTATAGACAAGAGACCCAGTACTTC
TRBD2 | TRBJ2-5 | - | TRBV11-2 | CASSPTGTSGRETQYF | TGTGCCAGCAGCCCCACCGGGACTAGCGGGAGGGAGACCCAGTACTTC
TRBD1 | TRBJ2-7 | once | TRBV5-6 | CASSSLTGHREQYF | TGTGCCAGCAGCTCGTTGACAGGGCACAGGGAGCAGTACTTC
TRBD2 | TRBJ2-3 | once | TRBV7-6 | CASAAGGPIDTQYF | TGTGCCAGCGCAGCGGGGGGGCCGATAGATACGCAGTATTTT
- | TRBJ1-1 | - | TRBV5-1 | CASSLAVRGTAEAFF | TGCGCCAGCAGCTTGGCCGTCAGGGGCACTGCTGAAGCTTTCTTT
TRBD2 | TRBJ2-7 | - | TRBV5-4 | CASSFSGSRYEQYF | TGTGCCAGCAGCTTCAGCGGGAGCAGATACGAGCAGTACTTC
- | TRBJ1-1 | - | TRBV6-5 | CASSYDDGTLEAFF | TGTGCCAGCAGTTACGACGACGGGACCCTTGAAGCTTTCTTT
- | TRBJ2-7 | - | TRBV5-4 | CASSLLPGSYEQYF | TGTGCCAGCAGCTTGCTCCCGGGTTCCTACGAGCAGTACTTC
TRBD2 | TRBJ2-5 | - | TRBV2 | CASSEGGTSNQETQYF | TGTGCCAGCAGTGAAGGAGGGACTAGCAACCAAGAGACCCAGTACTTC
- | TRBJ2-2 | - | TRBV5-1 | CASSLVGIISTGELFF | TGCGCCAGCAGCTTGGTAGGGATAATAAGCACCGGGGAGCTGTTTTTT
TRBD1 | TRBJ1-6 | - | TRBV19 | CASHRGGNSPLHF | TGTGCCAGTCACAGGGGCGGTAATTCACCCCTCCACTTT
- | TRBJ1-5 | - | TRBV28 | CASSLSPGKEPQHF | TGTGCCAGCAGTTTATCTCCGGGTAAGGAGCCCCAGCATTTT
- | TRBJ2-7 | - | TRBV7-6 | CASSLVLRSREQYF | TGTGCCAGCAGCTTAGTTCTTCGCTCTCGCGAGCAGTACTTC
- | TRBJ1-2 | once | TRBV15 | CATSRDRAGEIYGYTF | TGTGCCACCAGCAGAGATAGGGCAGGGGAGATCTATGGCTACACCTTC
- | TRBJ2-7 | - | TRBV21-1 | CASSTHRGGGRVEIYEQYF | TGTGCCAGCAGCACCCACCGAGGGGGCGGGAGGGTAGAAATCTACGAGCAGTACTTC